This T cell receptor (beta chain) stems from a study of immune heterogeneity within non-small cell lung tumors. Study-level background: Among the tumors, a few were squamous cell carcinomas, approximately 10 were non-squamous carcinomas and 1 was not otherwise specified.

In this sample, this clonotype turned up a few times. Its specificity is not known. Bulk tumor genomic DNA, 600 to 650 ng per sample, was used as template. Several widely spaced biopsies per primary tumor were taken during surgery. It was patients with untreated, newly diagnosed non-small cell lung cancer who underwent curative surgery. Surgery with curative intent was being performed on the donors, who were newly diagnosed non-small cell lung cancer patients. Trimming removed 3 bases at V and 3 bases at J, with 14 bases between. The CDR3 is made up of 15 amino acids. Per the germline V gene, CDR1 is ENHRY and CDR2 is SYGVKD. Regarding the study as a whole: In tumor regions, T-cell clonality showed a moderate but significant correlation with local tumor mutational burden (R roughly 0.37). For the most part, the T-cell receptor beta clonotypes present at high frequency were distinct from one individual patient to the next.

Multiplex PCR relied on 32 V and 13 J primers to amplify TCR beta CDR3. MiXCR, run by TCRdb on the multiplex PCR reads, gives a single entry per CDR3 protein. The sample consists of about 15,000 distinct CDR3 sequences, 25% to 35% of them appearing once. The chain couples TRBV10-3 to TRBJ2-5; TRBD1 is a possible D gene (5 bases). This clonotype was obtained from a man in his forties with non-small cell lung cancer. The sequenced material came from lung tumor tissue. CDR3 sequence (DNA): TGTGCCATCAGTGACGAAGGAGCAGGGAAAGAGACCCAGTACTTC. Protein product: CAISDEGAGKETQYF.